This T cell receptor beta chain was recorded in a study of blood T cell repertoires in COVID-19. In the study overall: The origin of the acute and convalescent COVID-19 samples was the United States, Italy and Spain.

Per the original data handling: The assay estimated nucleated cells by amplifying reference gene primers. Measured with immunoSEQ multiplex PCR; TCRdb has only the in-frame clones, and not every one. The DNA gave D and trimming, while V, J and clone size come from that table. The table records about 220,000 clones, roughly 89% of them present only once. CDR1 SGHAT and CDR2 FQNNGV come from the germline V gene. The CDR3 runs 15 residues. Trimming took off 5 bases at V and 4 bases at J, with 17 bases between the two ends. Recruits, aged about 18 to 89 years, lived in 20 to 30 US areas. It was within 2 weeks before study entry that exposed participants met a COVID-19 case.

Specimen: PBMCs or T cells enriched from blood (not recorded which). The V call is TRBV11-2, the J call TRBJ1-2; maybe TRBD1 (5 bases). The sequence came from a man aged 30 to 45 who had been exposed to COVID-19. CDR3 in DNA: TGTGCCAGCAGCCGTGATCTAGGGGTCCCCTATGGCTACACCTTC. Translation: CASSRDLGVPYGYTF.